This T cell receptor (beta chain) is from a study of CD8 T cells in ankylosing spondylitis. MiXCR, run by TCRdb on the 5' RACE reads, gives a single entry per CDR3 protein. The sample includes around 300,000 distinct CDR3 sequences, approximately 14% of them seen just once. Germline lookup yields CDR1 SGHRS and CDR2 YFSETQ. The J segment lost 0 bases and the V segment lost 0 bases, leaving 2 bases of the junction unmatched. The CDR3 is 15 amino acids. This clonotype came up many times. V gene TRBV5-1 combines with J gene TRBJ1-1, with TRBD1 matching over 7 bases. The receptor comes from a male donor with ankylosing spondylitis or in good health (not recorded which). The specimen sequenced was blood, either unsorted or a sorted T cell fraction (not recorded which). CDR3 sequence reads: CASSLGDRMNTEAFF. The CDR3 bases are TGCGCCAGCAGCTTGGGGGACAGAATGAACACTGAAGCTTTCTTT.